The 14 T cell receptor beta chains reported below all come from one sample, sequenced in a study of blood T cell repertoires in COVID-19. The table came from immunoSEQ multiplex PCR; TCRdb's copy has only in-frame clones and leaves some out. The sample lists hundreds of thousands of clones; 87% were seen once. Sequenced sample: peripheral blood. These receptors originate from a woman aged 60-70 years with COVID-19, enrolled during active disease.

DNA of the CDR3: TGCAGTGCTAGTTCTGGGGGGGGTAGTGAAAAACTGTTTTTT. Translating gives CSASSGGGSEKLFF. This rearrangement joins TRBV20-1 to TRBJ1-4; the D gene is possibly TRBD1 (5 bases). The V gene's germline CDR1 is DFQATT and CDR2 SNEGSKA (reference sequence). CDR3 length: 14 residues. V shed 3 bases and J shed 7 bases, with 15 bases lying between them.

V gene TRBV19 combines with J gene TRBJ1-5; no reliable D call. Per the germline V gene, CDR1 is LNHDA and CDR2 is SQIVND (reference sequence). Deletions cut 8 bases from V and 4 bases from J, with 12 bases between. This CDR3 has 13 amino acids. CDR3 loop: CASSATENQPQHF. The DNA of the CDR3 is TGTGCCAGTTCCGCTACAGAAAATCAGCCCCAGCATTTT.

The V call is TRBV10-2, the J call TRBJ1-6; 7 bases are a match to TRBD1. V gave up 7 bases and J gave up 8 bases; unmatched junction bases: 5. Germline V gives CDR1 WSHSY, CDR2 SAAADI. This CDR3 region has 13 residues. The CDR3 here is CASTTGAYSPLHF. CDR3 coding DNA: TGCGCCAGCACAACAGGGGCATATTCACCCCTCCACTTT.

This chain joins TRBV19 and TRBJ2-1; tentatively, D is TRBD1 (6 bases). Trimming cost V 7 bases and J 2 bases, with 9 bases left between them. The CDR3 is 13 amino acids. From germline, CDR1 is LNHDA and CDR2 SQIVND (reference sequence). The CDR3 sequence is CASKQGTYNEQFF. CDR3 DNA sequence: TGTGCCAGTAAACAGGGAACCTACAATGAGCAGTTCTTC.

This chain links TRBV15 with TRBJ2-5, with 8 bases that match TRBD1. The V segment lost 5 bases and the J segment 0 bases; nucleotides outside the gene matches: 5. The CDR3 contains 15 residues. The germline V gene encodes CDR1 LNHNV and CDR2 YYDKDF (reference sequence). CDR3 sequence (DNA): TGTGCCACCAGCCCAGGGGGCAGCAACCAAGAGACCCAGTACTTC. Its protein is CATSPGGSNQETQYF.

J is TRBJ1-3 and V is TRBV5-1, with D possibly being TRBD1 (6 bases). The CDR3 extends over 14 amino acids. V lost 3 bases and J 2 bases, leaving 9 bases between the germline ends. Germline-derived CDR1 and CDR2 are SGHRS and YFSETQ. The CDR3 region has the DNA TGCGCCAGCAGCTCATCAGGGGCTGGAAACACCATATATTTT. It translates to CASSSSGAGNTIYF.

The chain couples TRBV20-1 to TRBJ1-4, with 8 bases aligning to TRBD1. This CDR3 has 11 amino acids. The germline gives CDR1 DFQATT, CDR2 SNEGSKA (reference sequence). Trimming removed 6 bases from V and 10 bases from J; junction bases left unmatched: 4. The CDR3: CSAITGGKLFF. CDR3 coding DNA: TGCAGTGCCATCACAGGGGGAAAACTGTTTTTT.

The chain couples TRBV7-8 to TRBJ1-2; perhaps TRBD1 as D (6 bases). V was cut by 1 base and J by 14 bases, with 17 bases left in between. Germline CDR1 SGHVS, CDR2 FQNEAQ. The CDR3 has 13 amino acids. CDR3 in amino acids: CASSLDLGGARTF. DNA for the CDR3: TGTGCCAGCAGCTTAGATCTGGGGGGGGCTCGGACCTTC.

This rearrangement joins TRBV2 to TRBJ2-7; perhaps TRBD2 as D (6 bases). This CDR3 contains 19 residues. The ends were cut back, 4 bases at V and 3 bases at J, with 28 bases in the middle. Germline assignment: CDR1 SNHLY and CDR2 FYNNEI. CDR3 sequence: CASSGSGTPPVLAIYEQYF. The CDR3 DNA reads TGTGCCAGCAGTGGGTCCGGGACTCCCCCAGTTCTGGCCATCTACGAGCAGTACTTC.

The V call is TRBV7-8, the J call TRBJ2-2; 9 bases align to TRBD2. Germline V lookup: CDR1 SGHVS, CDR2 FQNEAQ. The CDR3 is made up of 16 amino acids. The ends lost 8 bases at V and 4 bases at J; junction bases unmatched: 11. The CDR3 DNA reads TGTGCCAGCGCAAGGCGGGGGGGCTCGGGCACCGGGGAGCTGTTTTTT. It translates to CASARRGGSGTGELFF. Drawing the rest from reference TRBV7-8 and TRBJ2-2, the complete variable domain is GAGVSQSPRYKVAKRGQDVALRCDPISGHVSLFWYQQALGQGPEFLTYFQNEAQLDKSGLPSDRFFAERPEGSVSTLKIQRTQQEDSAVYLCASARRGGSGTGELFFGEGSRLTVL.

This clone was recorded only once. The gene calls are TRBV28 and TRBJ1-2; 7 nucleotides line up with TRBD1. Per the germline V gene, CDR1 is MDHEN and CDR2 is SYDVKM. Trimming at V came to 5 bases and at J to 2 bases, leaving 8 bases not matched to a gene. The CDR3 spans 15 residues. For the CDR3, the DNA is TGTGCCAGCAGTCCGCCTTGGGACAGAAACTATGGCTACACCTTC. This encodes CASSPPWDRNYGYTF.

The CDR3 sequence is CASQQGAGGNTIYF. CDR3 coding DNA: TGTGCTTCGCAACAGGGGGCGGGAGGAAACACCATATATTTT. The rearrangement links TRBV28 to TRBJ1-3; TRBD1 matches 9 bases. CDR1 and CDR2 from the germline V gene are MDHEN and SYDVKM. The CDR3 spans 14 residues.

The V call is TRBV19, the J call TRBJ1-1; D is perhaps TRBD1 (6 bases). CDR3 size: 14 residues. Germline-derived CDR1 and CDR2 are LNHDA and SQIVND (reference sequence). With 4 bases removed from V and 1 base from J, the gap between germline ends came to 10 bases. The CDR3 coding sequence is TGTGCCAGTAGTAGACAGGATTGGAACACTGAAGCTTTCTTT. This codes for CASSRQDWNTEAFF.

The chain employs TRBV28 and TRBJ1-2, with TRBD1 matching 12 bases. The CDR3 runs to 14 residues. V lost 6 bases to trimming and J lost 2 bases; unmatched junction nucleotides: 1. From germline, CDR1 is MDHEN and CDR2 SYDVKM. DNA for the CDR3: TGTGCCAGCAGGGGACAGGGGGCAAACTATGGCTACACCTTC. This translates into CASRGQGANYGYTF.